A single T cell receptor beta chain is shown here with its context. Its antigen is undetermined. Expressed TCRB transcripts got sequenced, as all isolated RNA was reverse transcribed. The read count averaged approximately 3.3 million across naive, central memory and regulatory T cell samples. This table comes from immunoSEQ multiplex PCR, and its TCRdb copy is limited to in-frame clones, with some not included. In the table there are some 640,000 clones, about an eighth of which are singletons. Germline values: CDR1 SGHRS, CDR2 YFSETQ. This CDR3 contains 15 residues. V was clipped by 0 bases and J by 0 bases, with 9 bases between them. This sample is part of a study of beta chain features in type 1 diabetes. At the level of the study: The patients were much like the healthy donors in age, gender and cell yields.

A single heparinised blood sample, averaging roughly 110 mL, was obtained per donor. Study results and limitations: The naive, central memory and Treg TCRB repertoires of patients appeared to be more similar to one another than those of healthy donors. When Type 1 diabetes patients were examined, their TCRB CDR3s proved moderately but significantly shorter in all four CD4+ subsets.

Sequencing was performed on naive CD4+ T cells from blood. This TCR derives from a man aged 18-30 years with type 1 diabetes. The gene calls are TRBV5-1 and TRBJ2-5, with D perhaps matching TRBD2 (6 bases). The chain's CDR3 is CASSLVAGNQETQYF. In nucleotides, the CDR3 is TGCGCCAGCAGCTTGGTGGCGGGAAACCAAGAGACCCAGTACTTC. The full variable domain, rest sourced from reference TRBV5-1 and TRBJ2-5, is KAGVTQTPRYLIKTRGQQVTLSCSPISGHRSVSWYQQTPGQGLQFLFEYFSETQRNKGNFPGRFSGRQFSNSRSEMNVSTLELGDSALYLCASSLVAGNQETQYFGPGTRLLVL.